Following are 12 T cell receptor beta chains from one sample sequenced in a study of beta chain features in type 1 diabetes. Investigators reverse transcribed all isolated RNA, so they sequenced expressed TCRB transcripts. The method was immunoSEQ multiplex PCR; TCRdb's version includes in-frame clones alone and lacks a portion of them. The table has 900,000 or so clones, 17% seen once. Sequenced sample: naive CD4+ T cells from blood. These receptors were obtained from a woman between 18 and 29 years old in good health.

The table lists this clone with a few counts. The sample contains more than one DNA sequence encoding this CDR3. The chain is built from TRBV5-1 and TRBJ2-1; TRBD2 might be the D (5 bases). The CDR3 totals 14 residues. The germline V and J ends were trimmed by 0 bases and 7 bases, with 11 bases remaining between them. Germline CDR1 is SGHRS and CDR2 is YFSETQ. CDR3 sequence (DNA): TGCGCCAGCAGCTTGGGTGGGAGTAGGAATGAGCAGTTCTTC. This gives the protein CASSLGGSRNEQFF.

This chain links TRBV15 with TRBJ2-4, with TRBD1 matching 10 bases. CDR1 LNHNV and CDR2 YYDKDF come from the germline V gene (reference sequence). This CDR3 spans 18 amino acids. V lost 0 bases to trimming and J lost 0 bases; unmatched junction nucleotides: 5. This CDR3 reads CATSRDHGTGVAKNIQYF. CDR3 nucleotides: TGTGCCACCAGCAGAGATCATGGGACAGGGGTAGCCAAAAACATTCAGTACTTC.

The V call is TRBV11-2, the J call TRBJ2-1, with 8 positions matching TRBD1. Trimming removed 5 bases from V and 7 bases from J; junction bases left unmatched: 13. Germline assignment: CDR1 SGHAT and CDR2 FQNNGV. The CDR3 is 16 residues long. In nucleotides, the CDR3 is TGTGCCAGCAGCAGAACAGGGGGAACTTTAGCAAATGAGCAGTTCTTC. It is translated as CASSRTGGTLANEQFF.

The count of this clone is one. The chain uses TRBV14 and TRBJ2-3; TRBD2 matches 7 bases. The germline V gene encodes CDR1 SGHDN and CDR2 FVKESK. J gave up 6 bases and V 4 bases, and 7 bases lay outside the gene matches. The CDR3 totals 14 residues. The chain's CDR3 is CASSPGLDPDTQYF. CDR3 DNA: TGTGCCAGCAGCCCCGGACTAGACCCGGATACGCAGTATTTT.

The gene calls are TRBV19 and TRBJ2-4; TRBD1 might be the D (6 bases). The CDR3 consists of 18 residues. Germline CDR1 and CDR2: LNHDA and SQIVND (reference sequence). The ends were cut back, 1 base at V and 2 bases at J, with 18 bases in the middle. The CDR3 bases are TGTGCCAGTAGTATAGTGGGGGCAGGGTTTTTAACCAAAAACATTCAGTACTTC. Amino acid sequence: CASSIVGAGFLTKNIQYF.

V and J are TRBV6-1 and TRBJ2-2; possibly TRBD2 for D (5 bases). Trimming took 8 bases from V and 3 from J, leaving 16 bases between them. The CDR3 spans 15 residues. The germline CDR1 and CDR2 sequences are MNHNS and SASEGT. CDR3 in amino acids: CASRPLAGYTGELFF. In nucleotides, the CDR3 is TGTGCCAGCCGTCCCCTTGCGGGTTACACCGGGGAGCTGTTTTTT.

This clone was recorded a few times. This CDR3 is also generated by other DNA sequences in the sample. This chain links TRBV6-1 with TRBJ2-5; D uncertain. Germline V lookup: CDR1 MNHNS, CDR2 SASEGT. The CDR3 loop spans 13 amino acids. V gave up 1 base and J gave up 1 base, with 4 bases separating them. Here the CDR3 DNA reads TGTGCCAGCAGTGAAGGGCTCCAAGAGACCCAGTACTTC. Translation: CASSEGLQETQYF.

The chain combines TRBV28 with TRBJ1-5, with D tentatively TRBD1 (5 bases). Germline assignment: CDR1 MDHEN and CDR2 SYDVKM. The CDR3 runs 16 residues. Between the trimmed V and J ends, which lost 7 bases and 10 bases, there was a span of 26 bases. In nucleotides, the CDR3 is TGTGCCAGCACCCCCCTCGGGGCGGCGACGTGGTATCCCCAGCATTTT. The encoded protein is CASTPLGAATWYPQHF.

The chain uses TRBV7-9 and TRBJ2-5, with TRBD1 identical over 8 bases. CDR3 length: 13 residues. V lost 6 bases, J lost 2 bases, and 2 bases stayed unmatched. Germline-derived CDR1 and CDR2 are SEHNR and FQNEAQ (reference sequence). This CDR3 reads CASRRTGQETQYF. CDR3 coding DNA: TGTGCCAGCAGACGGACAGGGCAAGAGACCCAGTACTTC.

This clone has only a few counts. The CDR3 coding sequence is TGTGCCAGCAGTTTGGGACAGGGAGGCACCGGGGAGCTGTTTTTT. It is translated as CASSLGQGGTGELFF. The gene calls are TRBV6-5 and TRBJ2-2; 9 nucleotides match TRBD1. Trimming removed 4 bases from V and 4 bases from J; junction bases left unmatched: 4. Germline CDR1 MNHEY, CDR2 SVGAGI. CDR3 length equals 15 residues.

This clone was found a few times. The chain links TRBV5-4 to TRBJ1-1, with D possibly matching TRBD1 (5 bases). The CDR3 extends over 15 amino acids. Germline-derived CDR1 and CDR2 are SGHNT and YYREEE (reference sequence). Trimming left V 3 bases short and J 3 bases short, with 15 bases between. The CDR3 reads CASSSPRQNDTEAFF. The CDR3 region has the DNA TGTGCCAGCAGCTCCCCCCGACAGAACGACACTGAAGCTTTCTTT. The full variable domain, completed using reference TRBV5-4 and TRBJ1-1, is ETGVTQSPTHLIKTRGQQVTLRCSSQSGHNTVSWYQQALGQGPQFIFQYYREEENGRGNFPPRFSGLQFPNYSSELNVNALELDDSALYLCASSSPRQNDTEAFFGQGTRLTVV.

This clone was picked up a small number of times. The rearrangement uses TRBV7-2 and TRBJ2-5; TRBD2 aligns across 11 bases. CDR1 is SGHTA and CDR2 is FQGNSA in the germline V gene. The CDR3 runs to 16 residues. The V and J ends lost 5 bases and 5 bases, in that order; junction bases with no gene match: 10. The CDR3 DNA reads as TGTGCCAGCAGCACGACTAGCGGGGCTGGGGGGGAGACCCAGTACTTC. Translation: CASSTTSGAGGETQYF.